This entry lists 8 T cell receptor beta chains sequenced from one sample in a study of cytomegalovirus exposure and HLA in healthy donors. The PCR made use of 60 Vbeta and 13 Jbeta primers. The protocol was immunoSEQ multiplex PCR, while the TCRdb copy is restricted to in-frame clones and leaves out a portion. The sample lists about 85,000 clones, approximately 80% occurring once. The material sequenced was PBMCs. These receptors were taken from a man between 45 and 60 years old in good health and CMV-seropositive.

This clone was seen a single time. This chain connects TRBV5-1 to TRBJ1-3; TRBD1 is a possible D gene (6 bases). The V end was cut by 4 bases, the J end by 2 bases, with 10 bases between. Germline CDR1 is SGHRS and CDR2 is YFSETQ. There are 14 residues in the CDR3. CDR3 nucleotides: TGCGCCAGCAGCCCTCGACAGGCTGGAAACACCATATATTTT. Protein product: CASSPRQAGNTIYF. Variable domain in full (rest from reference TRBV5-1 and TRBJ1-3): KAGVTQTPRYLIKTRGQQVTLSCSPISGHRSVSWYQQTPGQGLQFLFEYFSETQRNKGNFPGRFSGRQFSNSRSEMNVSTLELGDSALYLCASSPRQAGNTIYFGEGSWLTVV.

The chain combines TRBV7-6 with TRBJ2-7, with 8 bases matching TRBD1. Germline CDR1 is SGHVS and CDR2 is FNYEAQ. The length of the CDR3 is 15 residues. V was clipped by 4 bases and J by 6 bases; unmatched bases: 11. Here the CDR3 reads CASSSPLQGVTEQYF. DNA for the CDR3: TGTGCCAGCAGCTCACCCTTACAGGGGGTCACCGAGCAGTACTTC. Based on the CDR3 plus reference TRBV7-6 and TRBJ2-7, the full variable domain is GAGVSQSPRYKVTKRGQDVALRCDPISGHVSLYWYRQALGQGPEFLTYFNYEAQQDKSGLPNDRFSAERPEGSISTLTIQRTEQRDSAMYRCASSSPLQGVTEQYFGPGTRLTVT.

The chain is built from TRBV4-3 and TRBJ1-4; no reliable D call. The CDR3 sequence is 13 residues long. The germline V gene encodes CDR1 LGHNA and CDR2 YSLEER. The V end was cut by 0 bases, the J end by 10 bases, with 9 bases between. CDR3 sequence: CASSQDPRGKLFF. CDR3 nucleotide sequence: TGCGCCAGCAGCCAAGATCCTCGGGGAAAACTGTTTTTT.

The chain couples TRBV7-3 to TRBJ2-1; 8 bases agree with TRBD2. The V segment lost 5 bases and the J segment 5 bases; nucleotides outside the gene matches: 8. The CDR3 extends over 15 amino acids. In germline, CDR1 is SGHTA, CDR2 FQGTGA. The CDR3 DNA sequence: TGTGCCAGCAGCCGAGGGGGACTAGACCACAATGAGCAGTTCTTC. As protein: CASSRGGLDHNEQFF.

The rearrangement links TRBV30 to TRBJ2-2, with D perhaps matching TRBD2 (6 bases). Germline V gives CDR1 GTSNPN, CDR2 SVGIG (reference sequence). V was trimmed by 6 bases and J by 1 base, leaving 9 bases between them. The CDR3 is made up of 13 amino acids. The CDR3 nucleotides read TGTGCCTGTTCGGGAGAGAACACCGGGGAGCTGTTTTTT. Translating it yields CACSGENTGELFF.

This clone was recorded only once. CDR3 DNA sequence: TGTGCTAGTCACCCTTATTCCGGGACAGGGTCCTACAATGAGCAGTTCTTC. Translating it yields CASHPYSGTGSYNEQFF. The chain is built from TRBV12-5 and TRBJ2-1; 9 nucleotides match TRBD1. Per the germline V gene, CDR1 is LGHNT and CDR2 is FRNRAP. The ends lost 8 bases at V and 1 base at J; junction bases unmatched: 12. The CDR3 runs 17 residues.

The chain combines TRBV7-2 with TRBJ2-1; 9 nucleotides match TRBD2. The germline CDR1 and CDR2 sequences are SGHTA and FQGNSA. The ends lost 1 base at V and 8 bases at J; junction bases unmatched: 9. The CDR3 spans 16 residues. Here the CDR3 DNA reads TGTGCCAGCAGCTTAGTAAGCGGGAGGCCCGAACATGAGCAGTTCTTC. Translating it yields CASSLVSGRPEHEQFF.

This chain uses TRBV5-4 with TRBJ2-5; D uncertain. The DNA end is more similar to TRBJ2-7, so the J call may be wrong. The CDR3 consists of 12 residues. The germline V gene has CDR1 SGHNT and CDR2 YYREEE (reference sequence). CDR3 DNA: TGTGCCAGCAGCTCCATCTCCTACGAGCAGTACTTC. Amino acid sequence: CASSSISYEQYF.